This TCR beta chain stems from a study of OX40 agonist ivuxolimab in advanced cancers. Study as a whole: Patients' therapy was ivuxolimab, an antibody that acts as an agonist of OX40 (CD134). Patients were roughly 83% male with ages roughly 23 to 79, mean approximately 55. Notes on the study in general: The study found that CD8+ T cells averaged more expanded clones than CD4+.

Repertoires were generated with immunoSEQ multiplex PCR, while TCRdb's copy carries only in-frame clones and drops some. The sample lists roughly 37,000 clones, about 79% seen once, with about a fifth in the top ten. With respect to this clone: Its specificity is not known.

The TCR comes from an adult with an advanced solid tumor such as melanoma, head and neck, liver or kidney cancer. The sequencing here drew on CD4+ or CD8+ T cells sorted from blood, taken in a trial of the OX40 agonist ivuxolimab.

The CDR3 spells CASSLGRAATDTQYF. CDR3 sequence (DNA): TGTGCCAGCAGTTTAGGTAGGGCAGCCACAGATACGCAGTATTTT. The genes are TRBV27 and TRBJ2-3; D remains ambiguous. V was pared by 2 bases and J by 2 bases, with 11 bases between. CDR3 size: 15 residues. Germline V gene sequence: CDR1 MNHEY, CDR2 SMNVEV (reference sequence).